The rows below give T cell receptor beta chains drawn from one sample of a study of blood T cell repertoires in COVID-19. Sequenced by immunoSEQ multiplex PCR; TCRdb stores in-frame clones only, minus some. In the table there are 130,000 or so clones, more than 80% of which are singletons. The sequenced material came from peripheral blood. The receptor set was obtained from a woman aged 55-75 years with acute or convalescent COVID-19. Both conserved end residues are part of each CDR3. The order of the fields is V gene, D gene, CDR3 protein. The D gene is left open where the match is weak.

>TRBV25-1|-
CASSAGVNSPLHF
>TRBV3-1/TRBV3-2|-
CASSPTGVLRESGYTF
>TRBV19|-
CASSGQGIITEAFF
>TRBV19|TRBD1
CASQDRANTEAFF
>TRBV5-6|-
CASSLETRQADTQYF
>TRBV30|TRBD1
CAWSLKGGQPQHF
>TRBV4-2|TRBD1
CASSQNLDPRGGTGLYGYTF
>TRBV6-5|TRBD1
CASSLDRGGNQPQHF
>TRBV7-9|-
CASSLGSTSTDTQYF
>TRBV11-1|TRBD1
CASSTRQGSYGYTF
>TRBV24-1|-
CATSDRRENSPLHF
>TRBV24-1|-
CATSDARRDPGANVLTF
>TRBV5-1|-
CASTLNNGQNTEAFF
>TRBV7-7|-
CASSQGHSLTDTQYF
>TRBV4-1|TRBD2
CASSQEKGLAGARTDTQYF
>TRBV9|-
CASSRAGADNEQFF
>TRBV19|TRBD1
CASSAAGTGSYGYTF
>TRBV15|TRBD2
CATSRRTLAGRDTGELFF
>TRBV4-1|TRBD2
CASSYWGGGARNEQFF
>TRBV19|TRBD1
CASRARQGERLNTEAFF
>TRBV24-1|TRBD2
CATGTSGASLSTDTQYF
>TRBV30|-
CAWSTTSLQNSPLHF
>TRBV21-1|-
CASSKAKRENFEENYGYTF
>TRBV4-2|-
CASSQERAVMGGGYTF
>TRBV20-1|-
CSASNTASYGYTF
>TRBV19|TRBD1
CASTLYRGAEAFF